The source of this T cell receptor (beta chain) is a study of blood T cell repertoires in COVID-19. As for the study in general: Collection of acute and convalescent COVID-19 samples took place in the United States, Italy and Spain.

In the original workflow: Quantification of nucleated cells was approximated via reference gene primer amplification. Sequencing used immunoSEQ multiplex PCR; TCRdb keeps in-frame clones, though not all of them. The DNA was the basis for D and trimming; V, J and clone size are from that table. In the table there are roughly 62,000 clones, around 84% of which are singletons. V was pared by 3 bases and J by 1 base, with 13 bases of the junction left unmatched. CDR3 length: 18 amino acids. The germline V gene has CDR1 LGHNA and CDR2 YSLEER. Material for sequencing was peripheral blood. The rearrangement uses TRBV4-3 and TRBJ2-7; 9 bases line up with TRBD1. This sequence originates from a human donor with active COVID-19. The donor label of this sample is uncertain. The DNA for the CDR3 is TGCGCCAGCAGCCATTCCCGTACGGGACAGGGACCTTCCTACGAGCAGTACTTC. This encodes CASSHSRTGQGPSYEQYF.